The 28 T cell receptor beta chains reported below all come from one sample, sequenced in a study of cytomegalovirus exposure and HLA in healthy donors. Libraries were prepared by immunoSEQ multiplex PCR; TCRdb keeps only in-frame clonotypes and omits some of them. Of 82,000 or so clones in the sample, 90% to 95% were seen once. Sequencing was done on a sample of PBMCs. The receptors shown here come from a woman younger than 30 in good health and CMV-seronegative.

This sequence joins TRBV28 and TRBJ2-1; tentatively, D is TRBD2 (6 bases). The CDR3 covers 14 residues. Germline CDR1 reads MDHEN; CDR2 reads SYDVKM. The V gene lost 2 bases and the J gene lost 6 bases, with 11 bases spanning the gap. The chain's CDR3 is CASSLSAGSNEQFF. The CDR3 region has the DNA TGTGCCAGCAGTTTAAGCGCGGGGTCCAATGAGCAGTTCTTC. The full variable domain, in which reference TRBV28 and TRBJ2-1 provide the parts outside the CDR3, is DVKVTQSSRYLVKRTGEKVFLECVQDMDHENMFWYRQDPGLGLRLIYFSYDVKMKEKGDIPEGYSVSREKKERFSLILESASTNQTSMYLCASSLSAGSNEQFFGPGTRLTVL.

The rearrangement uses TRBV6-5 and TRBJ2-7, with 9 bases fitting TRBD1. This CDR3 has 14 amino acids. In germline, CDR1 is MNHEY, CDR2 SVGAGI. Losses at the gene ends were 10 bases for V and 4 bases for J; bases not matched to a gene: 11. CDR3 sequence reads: CANRLGTGRYEQYF. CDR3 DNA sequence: TGTGCCAACAGGTTGGGGACAGGGAGGTACGAGCAGTACTTC.

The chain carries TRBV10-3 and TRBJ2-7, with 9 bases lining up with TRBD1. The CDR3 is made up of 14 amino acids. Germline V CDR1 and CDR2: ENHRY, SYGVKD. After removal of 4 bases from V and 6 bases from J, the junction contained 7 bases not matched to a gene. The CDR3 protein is CAISAQDRGGEQYF. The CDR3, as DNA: TGTGCCATCAGTGCCCAGGACAGGGGTGGCGAGCAGTACTTC.

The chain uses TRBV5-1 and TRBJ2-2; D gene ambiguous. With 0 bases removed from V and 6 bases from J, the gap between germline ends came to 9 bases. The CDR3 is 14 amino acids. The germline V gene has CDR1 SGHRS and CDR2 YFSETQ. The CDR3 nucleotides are TGCGCCAGCAGCTTGGAGCTCCCCCCCGGGGAGCTGTTTTTT. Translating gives CASSLELPPGELFF.

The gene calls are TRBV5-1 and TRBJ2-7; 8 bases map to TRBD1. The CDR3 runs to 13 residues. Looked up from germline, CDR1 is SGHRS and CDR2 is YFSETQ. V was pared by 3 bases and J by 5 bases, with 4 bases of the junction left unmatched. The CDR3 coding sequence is TGCGCCAGCAGCTGGATGACAGGGGACGAGCAGTACTTC. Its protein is CASSWMTGDEQYF.

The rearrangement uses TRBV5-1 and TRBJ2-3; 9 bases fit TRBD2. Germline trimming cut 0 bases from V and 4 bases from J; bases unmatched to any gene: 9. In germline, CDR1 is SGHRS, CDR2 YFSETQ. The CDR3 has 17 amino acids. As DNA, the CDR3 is TGCGCCAGCAGCTTGGGACTAGCGGCCGGAGGGGCAGATACGCAGTATTTT. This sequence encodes CASSLGLAAGGADTQYF.

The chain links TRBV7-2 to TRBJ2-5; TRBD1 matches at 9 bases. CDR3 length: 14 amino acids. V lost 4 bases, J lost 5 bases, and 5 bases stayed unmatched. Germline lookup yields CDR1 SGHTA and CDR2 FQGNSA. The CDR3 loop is CASSSQGAGETQYF. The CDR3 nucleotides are TGTGCCAGCAGCTCACAGGGGGCAGGCGAGACCCAGTACTTC.

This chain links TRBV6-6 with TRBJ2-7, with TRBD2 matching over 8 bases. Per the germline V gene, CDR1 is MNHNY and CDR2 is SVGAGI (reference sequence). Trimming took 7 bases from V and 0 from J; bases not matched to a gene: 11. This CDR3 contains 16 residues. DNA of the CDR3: TGTGCCAGCACCGGGACTCGGCGGGAGGACTCCTACGAGCAGTACTTC. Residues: CASTGTRREDSYEQYF.

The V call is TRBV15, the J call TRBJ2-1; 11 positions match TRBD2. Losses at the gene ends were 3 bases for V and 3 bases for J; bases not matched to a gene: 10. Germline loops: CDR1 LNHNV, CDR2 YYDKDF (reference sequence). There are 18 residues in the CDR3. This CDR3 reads CATSSKLAGVFVYNEQFF. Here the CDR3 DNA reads TGTGCCACCAGCAGTAAACTAGCGGGAGTATTTGTCTACAATGAGCAGTTCTTC. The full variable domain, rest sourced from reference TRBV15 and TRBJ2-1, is DAMVIQNPRYQVTQFGKPVTLSCSQTLNHNVMYWYQQKSSQAPKLLFHYYDKDFNNEADTPDNFQSRRPNTSFCFLDIRSPGLGDTAMYLCATSSKLAGVFVYNEQFFGPGTRLTVL.

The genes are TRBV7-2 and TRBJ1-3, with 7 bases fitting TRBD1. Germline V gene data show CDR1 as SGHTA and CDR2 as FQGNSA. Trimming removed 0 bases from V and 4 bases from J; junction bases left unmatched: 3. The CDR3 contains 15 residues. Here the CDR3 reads CASSLAGTAGNTIYF. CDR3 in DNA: TGTGCCAGCAGCTTAGCCGGGACAGCAGGAAACACCATATATTTT.

DNA for the CDR3: TGTGCCATCAGTGACCCGGGACAGGGGGCGAGGGAGACCCAGTACTTC. Translating gives CAISDPGQGARETQYF. The chain employs TRBV10-3 and TRBJ2-5, with 12 bases aligning to TRBD1. V was pared by 3 bases and J by 5 bases, with 7 bases of the junction left unmatched. This CDR3 region has 16 residues. Germline V gene lookup returns CDR1 ENHRY and CDR2 SYGVKD.

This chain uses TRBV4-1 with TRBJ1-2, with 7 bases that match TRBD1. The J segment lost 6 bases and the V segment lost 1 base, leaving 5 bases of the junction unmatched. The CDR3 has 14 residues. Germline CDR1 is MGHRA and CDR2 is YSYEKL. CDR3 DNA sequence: TGCGCCAGCAGCCAAGTTTCAGGGGGTGATGGCTACACCTTC. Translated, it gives CASSQVSGGDGYTF.

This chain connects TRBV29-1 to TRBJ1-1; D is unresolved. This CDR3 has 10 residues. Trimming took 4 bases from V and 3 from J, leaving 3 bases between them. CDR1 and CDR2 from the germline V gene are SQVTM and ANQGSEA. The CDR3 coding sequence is TGCAGCGTTGCGGACACTGAAGCTTTCTTT. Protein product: CSVADTEAFF.

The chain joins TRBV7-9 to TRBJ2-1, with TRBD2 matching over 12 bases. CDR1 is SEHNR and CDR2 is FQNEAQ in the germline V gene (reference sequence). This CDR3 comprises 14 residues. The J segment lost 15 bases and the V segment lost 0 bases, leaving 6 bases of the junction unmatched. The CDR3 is CASSLALLAGGLFF. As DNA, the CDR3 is TGTGCCAGCAGCTTAGCTTTACTAGCGGGGGGTTTGTTCTTC.

The CDR3: CASSSLAGASYEQYF. The CDR3 region has the DNA TGTGCCAGCAGCAGCTTAGCGGGGGCCTCCTACGAGCAGTACTTC. The V gene is TRBV5-4, the J gene TRBJ2-7; the match to TRBD2 covers 9 bases. Germline lookup yields CDR1 SGHNT and CDR2 YYREEE (reference sequence). The CDR3 totals 15 residues. The V gene end was trimmed by 4 bases and the J gene end by 0 bases; junction bases not matched to a gene: 5.

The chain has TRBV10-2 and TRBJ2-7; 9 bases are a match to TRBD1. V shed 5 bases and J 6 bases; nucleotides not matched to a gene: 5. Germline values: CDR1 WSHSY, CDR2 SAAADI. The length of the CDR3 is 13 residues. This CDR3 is CASSPGTGTEQYF. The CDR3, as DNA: TGCGCCAGCAGTCCCGGGACAGGGACCGAGCAGTACTTC.

CDR3 region: CASSHETGGGRPQHF. The CDR3 nucleotides read TGCGCCAGCAGCCATGAAACAGGGGGCGGGAGGCCCCAGCATTTT. The chain combines TRBV4-1 with TRBJ1-5, with 9 bases fitting TRBD1. The ends lost 3 bases at V and 9 bases at J; junction bases unmatched: 9. This CDR3 has 15 amino acids. CDR1 is MGHRA and CDR2 is YSYEKL in the germline V gene.

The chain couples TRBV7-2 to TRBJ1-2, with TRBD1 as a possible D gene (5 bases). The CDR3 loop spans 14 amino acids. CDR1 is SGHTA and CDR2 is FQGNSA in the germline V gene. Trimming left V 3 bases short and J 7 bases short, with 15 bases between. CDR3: CASSLTESPFGYTF. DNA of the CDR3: TGTGCCAGCAGCTTGACAGAGTCACCCTTTGGCTACACCTTC.

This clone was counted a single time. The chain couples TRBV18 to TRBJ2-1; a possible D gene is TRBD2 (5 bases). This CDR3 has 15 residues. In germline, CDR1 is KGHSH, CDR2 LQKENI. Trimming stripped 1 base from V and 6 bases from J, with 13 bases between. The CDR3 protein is CASSPRRSGGNEQFF. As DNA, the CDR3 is TGTGCCAGCTCACCACGTCGGTCAGGAGGCAATGAGCAGTTCTTC.

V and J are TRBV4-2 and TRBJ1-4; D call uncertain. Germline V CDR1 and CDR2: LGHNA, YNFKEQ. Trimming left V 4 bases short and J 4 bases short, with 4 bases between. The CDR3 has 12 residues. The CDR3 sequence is CASSPVNEKLFF. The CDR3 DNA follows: TGTGCCAGCAGCCCCGTTAATGAAAAACTGTTTTTT.

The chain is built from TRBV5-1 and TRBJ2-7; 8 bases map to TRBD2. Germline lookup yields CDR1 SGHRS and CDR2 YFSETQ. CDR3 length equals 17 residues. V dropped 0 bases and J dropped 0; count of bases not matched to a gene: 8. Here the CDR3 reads CASSLGQRGGDSYEQYF. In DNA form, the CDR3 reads TGCGCCAGCAGCTTGGGTCAACGGGGGGGGGACTCCTACGAGCAGTACTTC.

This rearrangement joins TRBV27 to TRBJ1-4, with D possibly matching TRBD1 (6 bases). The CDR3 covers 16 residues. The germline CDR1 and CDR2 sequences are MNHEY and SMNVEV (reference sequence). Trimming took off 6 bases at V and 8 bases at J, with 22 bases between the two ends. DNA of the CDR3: TGTGCCAGCAGCCCCCTTGCGGGCAGGGGCAGGGAAAAACTGTTTTTT. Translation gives CASSPLAGRGREKLFF. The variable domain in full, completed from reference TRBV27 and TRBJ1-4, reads EAQVTQNPRYLITVTGKKLTVTCSQNMNHEYMSWYRQDPGLGLRQIYYSMNVEVTDKGDVPEGYKVSRKEKRNFPLILESPSPNQTSLYFCASSPLAGRGREKLFFGSGTQLSVL.

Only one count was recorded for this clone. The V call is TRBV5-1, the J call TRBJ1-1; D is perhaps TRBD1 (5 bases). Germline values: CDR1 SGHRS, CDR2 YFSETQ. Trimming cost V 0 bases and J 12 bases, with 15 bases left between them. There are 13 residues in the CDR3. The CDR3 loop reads CASSLVSGSETFF. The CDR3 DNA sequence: TGCGCCAGCAGCTTGGTATCAGGGTCTGAGACTTTCTTT.

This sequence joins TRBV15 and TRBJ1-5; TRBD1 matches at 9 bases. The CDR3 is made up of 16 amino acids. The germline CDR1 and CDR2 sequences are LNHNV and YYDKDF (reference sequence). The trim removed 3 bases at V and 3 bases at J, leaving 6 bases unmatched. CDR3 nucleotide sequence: TGTGCCACCAGCAGGGCGGGACAGGGAAACAATCAGCCCCAGCATTTT. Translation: CATSRAGQGNNQPQHF. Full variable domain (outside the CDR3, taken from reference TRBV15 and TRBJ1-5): DAMVIQNPRYQVTQFGKPVTLSCSQTLNHNVMYWYQQKSSQAPKLLFHYYDKDFNNEADTPDNFQSRRPNTSFCFLDIRSPGLGDTAMYLCATSRAGQGNNQPQHFGDGTRLSIL.

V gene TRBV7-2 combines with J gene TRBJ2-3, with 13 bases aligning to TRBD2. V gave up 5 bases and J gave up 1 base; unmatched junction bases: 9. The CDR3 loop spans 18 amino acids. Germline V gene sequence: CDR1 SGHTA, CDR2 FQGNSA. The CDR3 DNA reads TGTGCCAGCAGCCCCCGGACTAGCGGGAGCACTGGCACAGATACGCAGTATTTT. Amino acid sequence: CASSPRTSGSTGTDTQYF.

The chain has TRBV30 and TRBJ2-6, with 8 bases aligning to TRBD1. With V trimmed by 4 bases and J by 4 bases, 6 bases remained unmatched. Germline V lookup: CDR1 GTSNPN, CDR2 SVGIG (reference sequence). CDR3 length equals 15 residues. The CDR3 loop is CAWTQGQAGANVLTF. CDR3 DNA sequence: TGTGCCTGGACTCAGGGACAGGCAGGGGCCAACGTCCTGACTTTC.

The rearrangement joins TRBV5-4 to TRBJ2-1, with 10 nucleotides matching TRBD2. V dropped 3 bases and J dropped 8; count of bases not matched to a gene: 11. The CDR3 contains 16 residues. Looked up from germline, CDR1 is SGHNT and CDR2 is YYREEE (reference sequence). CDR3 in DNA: TGTGCCAGCAGCTCTAAAAGCGGGAGGGCCTTGTATGAGCAGTTCTTC. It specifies CASSSKSGRALYEQFF.

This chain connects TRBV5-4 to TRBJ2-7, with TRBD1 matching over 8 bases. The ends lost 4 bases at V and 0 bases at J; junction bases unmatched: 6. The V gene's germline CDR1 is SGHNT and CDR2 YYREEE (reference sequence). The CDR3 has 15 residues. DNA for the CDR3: TGTGCCAGCAGCACCGGGACAGGTATCTCCTACGAGCAGTACTTC. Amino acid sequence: CASSTGTGISYEQYF.